This TCR beta chain stems from a study of blood T cells in healthy people across ages. The CDR3 is made up of 17 amino acids. V was clipped by 8 bases and J by 1 base; unmatched bases: 11. The germline CDR1 and CDR2 sequences are MDHEN and SYDVKM. A J-beta primer mix and a sample-barcoded 5' primer were used in a second PCR of roughly 6 to 11 cycles. TCRdb reanalysed the 5' RACE reads using MiXCR and keeps one entry per CDR3 protein. Of around 990,000 distinct CDR3 sequences detected, roughly two fifths appear once; the ten largest clones hold around 13%. The V gene is TRBV28, the J gene TRBJ1-4; TRBD1 agrees at 9 bases. The material sequenced was blood. The clonotype originates from a man between 18 and 35 years old in good health. CDR3 sequence (DNA): TGTGCCAGCTCCCAAACAGGGGGCGCGTTAACTAATGAAAAACTGTTTTTT. The encoded protein is CASSQTGGALTNEKLFF.